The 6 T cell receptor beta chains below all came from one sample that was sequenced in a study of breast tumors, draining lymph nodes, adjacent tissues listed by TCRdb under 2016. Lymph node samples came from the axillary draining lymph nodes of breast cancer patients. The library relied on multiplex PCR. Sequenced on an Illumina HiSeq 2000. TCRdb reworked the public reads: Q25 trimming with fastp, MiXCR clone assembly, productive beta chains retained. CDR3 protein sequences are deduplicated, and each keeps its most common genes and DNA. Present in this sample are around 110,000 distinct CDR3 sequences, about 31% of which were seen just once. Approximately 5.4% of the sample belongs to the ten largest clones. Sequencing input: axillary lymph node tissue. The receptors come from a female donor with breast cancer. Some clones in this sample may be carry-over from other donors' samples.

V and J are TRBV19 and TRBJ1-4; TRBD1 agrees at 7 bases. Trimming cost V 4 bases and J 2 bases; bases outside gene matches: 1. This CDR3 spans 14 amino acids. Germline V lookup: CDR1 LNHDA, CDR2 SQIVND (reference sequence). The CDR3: CASSTRGTNEKLFF. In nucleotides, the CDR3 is TGTGCCAGTAGTACCAGGGGGACTAATGAAAAACTGTTTTTT.

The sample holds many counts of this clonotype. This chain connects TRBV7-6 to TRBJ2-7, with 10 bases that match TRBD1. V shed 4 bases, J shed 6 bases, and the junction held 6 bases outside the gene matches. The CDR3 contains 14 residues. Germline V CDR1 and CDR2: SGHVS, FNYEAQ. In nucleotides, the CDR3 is TGTGCCAGCAGCTCCCGGGACAGGGGAGGCGAGCAGTACTTC. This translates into CASSSRDRGGEQYF.

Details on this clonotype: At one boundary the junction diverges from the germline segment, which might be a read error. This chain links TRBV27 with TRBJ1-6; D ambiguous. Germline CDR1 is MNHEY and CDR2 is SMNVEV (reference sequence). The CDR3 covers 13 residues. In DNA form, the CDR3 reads TGTGCCGGCAGTGCGAGGGTTAATTCACCCCTCCACTTT. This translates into CAGSARVNSPLHF.

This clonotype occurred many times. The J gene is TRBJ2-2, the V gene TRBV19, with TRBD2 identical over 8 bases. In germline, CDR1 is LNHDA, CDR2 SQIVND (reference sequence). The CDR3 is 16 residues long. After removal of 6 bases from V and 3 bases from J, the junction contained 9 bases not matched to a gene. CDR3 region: CASRKQRGPDTGELFF. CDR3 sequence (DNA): TGTGCCAGTAGGAAACAGCGGGGGCCCGACACCGGGGAGCTGTTTTTT. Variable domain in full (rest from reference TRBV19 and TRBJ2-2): DGGITQSPKYLFRKEGQNVTLSCEQNLNHDAMYWYRQDPGQGLRLIYYSQIVNDFQKGDIAEGYSVSREKKESFPLTVTSAQKNPTAFYLCASRKQRGPDTGELFFGEGSRLTVL.

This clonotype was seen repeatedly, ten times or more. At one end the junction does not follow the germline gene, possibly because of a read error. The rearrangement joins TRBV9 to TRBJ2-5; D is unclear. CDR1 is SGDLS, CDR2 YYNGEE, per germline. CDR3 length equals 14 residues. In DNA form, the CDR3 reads TGTGCCAGCAGCGTAGCTCCGACCGCGCAGACCCAGTCCTTC. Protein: CASSVAPTAQTQSF. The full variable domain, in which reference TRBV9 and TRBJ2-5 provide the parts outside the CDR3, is DSGVTQTPKHLITATGQRVTLRCSPRSGDLSVYWYQQSLDQGLQFLIQYYNGEERAKGNILERFSAQQFPDLHSELNLSSLELGDSALYFCASSVAPTAQTQSFGPGTRLLVL.

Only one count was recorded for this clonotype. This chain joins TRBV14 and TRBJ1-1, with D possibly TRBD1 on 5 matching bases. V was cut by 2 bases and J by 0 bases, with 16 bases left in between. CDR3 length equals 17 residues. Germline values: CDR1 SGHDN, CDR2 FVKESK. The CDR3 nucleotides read TGTGCCAGCAGCCAATCACCTTCAGGGAACATGAACACTGAAGCTTTCTTT. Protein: CASSQSPSGNMNTEAFF.